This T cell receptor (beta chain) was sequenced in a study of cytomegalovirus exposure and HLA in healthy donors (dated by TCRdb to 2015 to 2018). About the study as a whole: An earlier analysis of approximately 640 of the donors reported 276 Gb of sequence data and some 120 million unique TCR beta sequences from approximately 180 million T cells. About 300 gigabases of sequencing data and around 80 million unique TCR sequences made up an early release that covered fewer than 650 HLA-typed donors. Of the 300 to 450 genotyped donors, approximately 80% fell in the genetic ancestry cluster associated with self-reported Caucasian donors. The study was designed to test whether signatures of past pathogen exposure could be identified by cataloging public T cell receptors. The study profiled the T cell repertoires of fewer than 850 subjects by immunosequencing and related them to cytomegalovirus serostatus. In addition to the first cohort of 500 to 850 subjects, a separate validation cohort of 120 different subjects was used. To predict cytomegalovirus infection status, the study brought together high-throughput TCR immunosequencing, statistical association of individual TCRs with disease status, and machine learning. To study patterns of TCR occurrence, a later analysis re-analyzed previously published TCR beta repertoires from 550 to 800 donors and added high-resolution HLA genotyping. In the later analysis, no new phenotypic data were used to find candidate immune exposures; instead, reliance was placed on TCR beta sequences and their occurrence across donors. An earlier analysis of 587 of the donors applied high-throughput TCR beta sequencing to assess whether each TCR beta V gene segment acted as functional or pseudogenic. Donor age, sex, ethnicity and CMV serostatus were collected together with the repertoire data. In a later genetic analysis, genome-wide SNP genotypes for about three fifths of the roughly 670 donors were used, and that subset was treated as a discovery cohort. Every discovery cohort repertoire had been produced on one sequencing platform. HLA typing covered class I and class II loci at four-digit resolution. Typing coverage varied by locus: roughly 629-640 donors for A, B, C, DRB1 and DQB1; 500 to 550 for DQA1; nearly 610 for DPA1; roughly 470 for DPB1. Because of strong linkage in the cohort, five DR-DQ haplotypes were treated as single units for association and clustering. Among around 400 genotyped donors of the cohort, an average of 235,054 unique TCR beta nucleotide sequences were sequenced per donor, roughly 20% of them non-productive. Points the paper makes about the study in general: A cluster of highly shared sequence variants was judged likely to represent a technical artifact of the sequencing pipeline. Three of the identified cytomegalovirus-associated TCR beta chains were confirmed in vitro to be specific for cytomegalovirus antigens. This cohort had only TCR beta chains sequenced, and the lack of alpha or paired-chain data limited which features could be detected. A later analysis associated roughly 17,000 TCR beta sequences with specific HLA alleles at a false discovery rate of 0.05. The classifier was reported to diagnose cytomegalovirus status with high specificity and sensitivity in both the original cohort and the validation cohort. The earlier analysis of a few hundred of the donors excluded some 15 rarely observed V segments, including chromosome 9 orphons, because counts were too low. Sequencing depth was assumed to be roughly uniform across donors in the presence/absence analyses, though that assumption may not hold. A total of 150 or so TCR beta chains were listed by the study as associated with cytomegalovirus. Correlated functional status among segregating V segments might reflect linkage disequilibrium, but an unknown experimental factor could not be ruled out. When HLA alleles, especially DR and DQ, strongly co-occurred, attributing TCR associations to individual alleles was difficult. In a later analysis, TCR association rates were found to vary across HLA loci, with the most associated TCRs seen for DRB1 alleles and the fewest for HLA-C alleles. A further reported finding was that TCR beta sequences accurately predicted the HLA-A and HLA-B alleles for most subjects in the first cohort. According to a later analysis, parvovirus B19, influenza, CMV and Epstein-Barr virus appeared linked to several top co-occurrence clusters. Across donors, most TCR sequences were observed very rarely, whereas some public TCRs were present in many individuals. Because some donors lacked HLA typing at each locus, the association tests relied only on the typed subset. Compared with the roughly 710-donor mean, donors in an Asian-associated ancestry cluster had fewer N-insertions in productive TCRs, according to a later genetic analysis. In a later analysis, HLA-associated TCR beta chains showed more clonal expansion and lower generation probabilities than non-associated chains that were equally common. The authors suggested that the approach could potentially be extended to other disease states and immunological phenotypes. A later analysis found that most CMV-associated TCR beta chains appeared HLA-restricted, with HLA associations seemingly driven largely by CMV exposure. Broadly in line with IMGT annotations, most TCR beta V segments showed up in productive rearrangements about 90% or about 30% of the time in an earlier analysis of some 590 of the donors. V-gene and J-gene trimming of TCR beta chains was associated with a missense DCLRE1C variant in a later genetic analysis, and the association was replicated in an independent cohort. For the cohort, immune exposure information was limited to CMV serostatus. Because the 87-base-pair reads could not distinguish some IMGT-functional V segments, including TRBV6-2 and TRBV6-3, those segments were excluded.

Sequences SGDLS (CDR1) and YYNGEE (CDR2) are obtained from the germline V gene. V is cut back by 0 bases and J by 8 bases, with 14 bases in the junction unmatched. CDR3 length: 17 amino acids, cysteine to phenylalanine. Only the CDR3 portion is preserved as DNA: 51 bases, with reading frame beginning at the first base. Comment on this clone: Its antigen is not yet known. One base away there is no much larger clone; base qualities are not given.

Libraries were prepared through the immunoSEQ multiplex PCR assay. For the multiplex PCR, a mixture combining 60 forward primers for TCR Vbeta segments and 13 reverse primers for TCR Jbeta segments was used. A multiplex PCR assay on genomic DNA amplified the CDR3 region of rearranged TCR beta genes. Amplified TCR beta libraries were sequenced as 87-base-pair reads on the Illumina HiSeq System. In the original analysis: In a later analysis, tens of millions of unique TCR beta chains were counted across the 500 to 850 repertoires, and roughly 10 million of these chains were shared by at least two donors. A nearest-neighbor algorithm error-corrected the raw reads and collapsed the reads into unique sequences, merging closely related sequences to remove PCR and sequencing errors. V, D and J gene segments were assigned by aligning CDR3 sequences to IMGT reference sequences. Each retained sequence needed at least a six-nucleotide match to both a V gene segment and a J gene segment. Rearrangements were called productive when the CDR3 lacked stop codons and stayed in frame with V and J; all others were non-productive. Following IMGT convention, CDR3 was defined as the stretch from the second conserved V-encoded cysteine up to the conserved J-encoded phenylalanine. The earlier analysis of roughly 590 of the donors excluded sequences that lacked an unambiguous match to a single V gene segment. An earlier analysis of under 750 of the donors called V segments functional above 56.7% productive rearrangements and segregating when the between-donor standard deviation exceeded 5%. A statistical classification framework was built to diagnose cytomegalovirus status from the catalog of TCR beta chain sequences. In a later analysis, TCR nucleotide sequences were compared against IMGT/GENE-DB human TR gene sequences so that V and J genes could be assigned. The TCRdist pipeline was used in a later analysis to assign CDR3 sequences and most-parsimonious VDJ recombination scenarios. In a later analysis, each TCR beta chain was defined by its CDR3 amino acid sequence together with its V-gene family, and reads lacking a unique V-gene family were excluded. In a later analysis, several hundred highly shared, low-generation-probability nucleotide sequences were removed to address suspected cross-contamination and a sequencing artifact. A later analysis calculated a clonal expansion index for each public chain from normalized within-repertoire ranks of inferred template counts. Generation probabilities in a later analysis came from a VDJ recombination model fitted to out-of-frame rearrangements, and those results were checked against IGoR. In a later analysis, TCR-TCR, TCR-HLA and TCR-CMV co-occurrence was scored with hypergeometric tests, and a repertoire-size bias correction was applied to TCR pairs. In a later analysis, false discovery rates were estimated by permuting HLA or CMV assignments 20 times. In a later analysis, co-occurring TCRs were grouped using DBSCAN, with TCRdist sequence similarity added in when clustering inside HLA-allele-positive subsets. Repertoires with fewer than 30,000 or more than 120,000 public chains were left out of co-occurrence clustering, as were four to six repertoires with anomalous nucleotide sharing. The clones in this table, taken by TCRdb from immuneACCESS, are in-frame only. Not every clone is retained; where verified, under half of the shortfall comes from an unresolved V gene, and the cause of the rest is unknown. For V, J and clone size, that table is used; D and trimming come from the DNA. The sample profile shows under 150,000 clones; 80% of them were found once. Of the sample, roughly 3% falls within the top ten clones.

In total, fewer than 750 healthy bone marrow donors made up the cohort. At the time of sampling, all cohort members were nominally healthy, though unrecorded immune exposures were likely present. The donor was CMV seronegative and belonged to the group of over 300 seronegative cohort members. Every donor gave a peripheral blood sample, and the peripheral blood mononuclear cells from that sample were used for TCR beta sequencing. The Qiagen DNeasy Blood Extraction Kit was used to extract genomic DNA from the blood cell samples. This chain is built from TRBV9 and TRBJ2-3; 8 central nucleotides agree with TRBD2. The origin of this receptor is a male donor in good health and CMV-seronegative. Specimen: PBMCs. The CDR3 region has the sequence CASSVDPPGLVLATQYF. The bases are TGTGCCAGCAGCGTAGACCCCCCGGGACTAGTCCTAGCTACGCAGTATTTT.